This passage covers 15 T cell receptor beta chains from one sample sequenced in a study of shared clonotypes between healthy human individuals (dated by TCRdb to the early 2020s). Preparation of the library involved the immunoSEQ multiplex PCR assay. In its TCRdb copy, this immuneACCESS table keeps in-frame sequences only and misses some clones. Where compared with another copy, unresolved V genes explain less than half of these, and the others have no known cause. This sample gives millions of clones in total; more than 90% of them show up just once. The ten top clones hold around 0.15% of the sample. The sample was naive CD4+ T cells sorted from blood. The intended sense of this specimen's cell subset or site label: CD45RA+ positively selected. The receptors were sampled from a young man in good health.

The chain recombines TRBV19 with TRBJ2-4, with unresolved D. CDR1 is LNHDA, CDR2 SQIVND, per germline (reference sequence). Between the trimmed V and J ends, which lost 6 bases and 1 base, there was a span of 10 bases. The CDR3 totals 14 residues. The CDR3 loop reads CASREGNAKNIQYF. CDR3 DNA: TGTGCCAGTAGAGAAGGGAACGCCAAAAACATTCAGTACTTC. Full variable domain (remainder filled in from reference TRBV19 and TRBJ2-4): DGGITQSPKYLFRKEGQNVTLSCEQNLNHDAMYWYRQDPGQGLRLIYYSQIVNDFQKGDIAEGYSVSREKKESFPLTVTSAQKNPTAFYLCASREGNAKNIQYFGAGTRLSVL.

This chain joins TRBV7-2 and TRBJ1-2; 10 bases are a match to TRBD1. J was trimmed by 3 bases and V by 6 bases; bases with no gene match: 13. Germline CDR1 SGHTA, CDR2 FQGNSA. The CDR3 has 17 residues. The CDR3 coding sequence is TGTGCCAGCAGGACAGGGGCGGGACAGGGGATACACTATGGCTACACCTTC. This gives the protein CASRTGAGQGIHYGYTF.

Concerning this clone itself: Additional DNA sequences in this sample encode the identical CDR3. The chain is built from TRBV5-1 and TRBJ1-5, with a possible D match to TRBD1 (6 bases). CDR1 SGHRS and CDR2 YFSETQ come from the germline V gene. V lost 4 bases to trimming and J lost 7 bases, with 18 bases between them. There are 15 residues in the CDR3. The CDR3 DNA is TGCGCCAGCAGCCCCGAGGACAGTCTTGTGCAGCCCCAGCATTTT. Translating it yields CASSPEDSLVQPQHF.

Concerning this clone: Distinct nucleotide sequences in the sample also encode this CDR3. The V gene is TRBV9, the J gene TRBJ2-3; D unclear. The V gene lost 0 bases and the J gene lost 4 bases, with 6 bases spanning the gap. The CDR3 contains 13 residues. The germline V gene encodes CDR1 SGDLS and CDR2 YYNGEE. CDR3 in DNA: TGTGCCAGCAGCGTAGGGTCCCCAGATACGCAGTATTTT. Encoded protein: CASSVGSPDTQYF.

V and J are TRBV27 and TRBJ2-1; 11 nucleotides align to TRBD2. This CDR3 is built from 17 residues. V was clipped by 4 bases and J by 2 bases; unmatched bases: 7. Germline loops: CDR1 MNHEY, CDR2 SMNVEV (reference sequence). The CDR3 sequence: CASSSGLAGLTYNEQFF. CDR3 DNA: TGTGCCAGCAGTTCCGGACTAGCGGGCCTTACCTACAATGAGCAGTTCTTC.

V and J are TRBV9 and TRBJ2-7; possibly TRBD2 for D (6 bases). The CDR3 consists of 18 residues. CDR1 SGDLS and CDR2 YYNGEE come from the germline V gene. Between the trimmed V and J ends, which lost 0 bases and 3 bases, there was a span of 22 bases. CDR3 DNA sequence: TGTGCCAGCAGCGTAGCTACATCACTTGCGGGAAAGGTCTACGAGCAGTACTTC. This gives the protein CASSVATSLAGKVYEQYF.

This CDR3 reads CASSSPGTGEQYF. CDR3 in DNA: TGTGCCAGCAGTTCGCCTGGGACAGGAGAGCAGTACTTC. The chain joins TRBV28 to TRBJ2-7; 8 bases match TRBD1. The trim removed 4 bases at V and 7 bases at J, leaving 6 bases unmatched. CDR1 and CDR2 (germline): MDHEN, SYDVKM. The CDR3 totals 13 residues.

The V and J genes are TRBV5-1 and TRBJ2-7; D remains ambiguous. The germline V gene encodes CDR1 SGHRS and CDR2 YFSETQ. Trimming took 0 bases from V and 0 from J, leaving 10 bases between them. The CDR3 contains 15 residues. Written as DNA, the CDR3 is TGCGCCAGCAGCTTGGCTGGCACGAGCTCCTACGAGCAGTACTTC. It yields the protein CASSLAGTSSYEQYF.

This rearrangement joins TRBV30 to TRBJ1-6; 8 positions agree with TRBD1. J lost 2 bases, V lost 0 bases, and 3 bases had no gene match. CDR1 is GTSNPN and CDR2 is SVGIG in the germline V gene (reference sequence). There are 16 residues in the CDR3. The CDR3 here is CAWSVQGGTYNSPLHF. The CDR3 DNA reads TGTGCCTGGAGTGTACAGGGGGGGACCTATAATTCACCCCTCCACTTT.

The V gene is TRBV7-2, the J gene TRBJ2-1; D gene unclear. Germline lookup yields CDR1 SGHTA and CDR2 FQGNSA. The CDR3 consists of 12 residues. The ends were cut back, 4 bases at V and 2 bases at J, with 3 bases in the middle. CDR3 region: CASSSAYNEQFF. The CDR3 nucleotides read TGTGCCAGCAGCTCAGCCTACAATGAGCAGTTCTTC.

The rearrangement uses TRBV19 and TRBJ2-3; D uncertain. CDR3 length: 10 amino acids. Trimming took 10 bases from V and 6 from J, leaving 8 bases between them. Germline V gene sequence: CDR1 LNHDA, CDR2 SQIVND (reference sequence). The CDR3, as DNA: TGTGCCACCAAAAGCGATACGCAGTATTTT. It translates to CATKSDTQYF.

The chain uses TRBV15 and TRBJ2-7; 9 positions agree with TRBD2. Germline V lookup: CDR1 LNHNV, CDR2 YYDKDF (reference sequence). This CDR3 comprises 17 residues. The V and J ends lost 0 bases and 4 bases, in that order; junction bases with no gene match: 10. This chain's CDR3 is CATSRDSIGLAGYEQYF. Here the CDR3 DNA reads TGTGCCACCAGCAGAGACAGTATAGGGCTAGCGGGGTACGAGCAGTACTTC.

The chain recombines TRBV7-2 with TRBJ2-5; D gene ambiguous. The CDR3 is 14 residues long. The germline V gene has CDR1 SGHTA and CDR2 FQGNSA. The ends were cut back, 5 bases at V and 5 bases at J, with 15 bases in the middle. The CDR3 DNA sequence: TGTGCCAGCAGCCGCGGCAGCGCTGGGGAGACCCAGTACTTC. The encoded protein is CASSRGSAGETQYF.

V is TRBV5-1 and J is TRBJ2-5, with 7 bases fitting TRBD2. Trimming at V came to 2 bases and at J to 1 base, leaving 8 bases not matched to a gene. There are 16 residues in the CDR3. Germline values: CDR1 SGHRS, CDR2 YFSETQ. The CDR3, as DNA: TGCGCCAGCAGCTTTCTCTGGGCTAGCGGCCAAGAGACCCAGTACTTC. It codes for CASSFLWASGQETQYF.

The chain combines TRBV6-6 with TRBJ2-3; 9 nucleotides line up with TRBD1. Germline V lookup: CDR1 MNHNY, CDR2 SVGAGI (reference sequence). This CDR3 has 15 residues. V shed 6 bases, J shed 5 bases, and the junction held 9 bases outside the gene matches. CDR3 DNA sequence: TGTGCCAGCAGCCCCCGGGACAGGGATATAGATACGCAGTATTTT. Its translation: CASSPRDRDIDTQYF.